Presented here are 25 T cell receptor beta chains from one specimen sequenced in a study of response to subunit inactivated influenza vaccine. TCRdb redid the calling of the RT-PCR reads with MiXCR, one entry per CDR3 protein. The data hold about 800,000 distinct CDR3 sequences, with approximately 21% observed a single time. Sample: PBMCs from blood, taken about 5 days after vaccination. The receptors were gathered from a man aged 45-65 years who received an inactivated influenza vaccine.

This clonotype showed up just a few times. The gene calls are TRBV29-1 and TRBJ2-5; 7 bases align to TRBD1. The length of the CDR3 is 13 residues. Germline assignment: CDR1 SQVTM and CDR2 ANQGSEA. With 6 bases clipped from V and 4 bases from J, the junction kept 8 bases outside the gene matches. The CDR3 coding sequence is TGCAGCGTAAGGACAGGTGTCGGAGAGACCCAGTACTTC. Protein sequence: CSVRTGVGETQYF.

V gene TRBV12-3 or TRBV12-4 combines with J gene TRBJ1-1; D might be TRBD1 (6 bases). CDR3 length equals 13 residues. V was pared by 4 bases and J by 4 bases, with 10 bases between. CDR3 region: CASSYRVRTEAFF. In DNA form, the CDR3 reads TGTGCCAGCAGTTACAGGGTTCGCACTGAAGCTTTCTTT.

CDR3 in DNA: TGTGCCAGCAGTGAACGACAGGGATCGGACACCGGGGAGCTGTTTTTT. Translated, it gives CASSERQGSDTGELFF. The V gene is TRBV25-1, the J gene TRBJ2-2, with TRBD1 matching over 7 bases. The CDR3 extends over 16 amino acids. V was pared by 2 bases and J by 3 bases, with 6 bases of the junction left unmatched. Per germline, CDR1 MGHDK and CDR2 SYGVNS.

This clonotype was seen ten or more times. The rearrangement links TRBV12-3 or TRBV12-4 to TRBJ2-3; perhaps D is TRBD1 or TRBD2 (6 bases each). The CDR3 runs to 14 residues. Deletions cut 6 bases from V and 2 bases from J, with 12 bases between. The CDR3 region is CASSFGGATDTQYF. The CDR3 nucleotides are TGTGCCAGCAGCTTCGGGGGCGCCACAGATACGCAGTATTTT.

This clonotype has more than one count but fewer than ten. This sequence joins TRBV28 and TRBJ2-7; D is unresolved. Between the trimmed V and J ends, which lost 5 bases and 9 bases, there was a span of 8 bases. This CDR3 comprises 10 residues. In germline, CDR1 is MDHEN, CDR2 SYDVKM. The DNA of the CDR3 is TGTGCCAGCAGTGGTGTGTGGCAGTACTTC. Its translation: CASSGVWQYF.

V gene TRBV4-1 combines with J gene TRBJ2-3; D remains unclear. This CDR3 region has 15 residues. V lost 1 base and J lost 1, with 9 bases in between. The germline CDR1 and CDR2 sequences are MGHRA and YSYEKL. Here the CDR3 DNA reads TGCGCCAGCAGCCAAGGAGTGTTCGGCACAGATACGCAGTATTTT. Amino acids: CASSQGVFGTDTQYF.

This clonotype was found a few times. The J gene is TRBJ2-3, the V gene TRBV6-1; 11 bases line up with TRBD1. V shed 6 bases and J 3 bases; nucleotides not matched to a gene: 11. CDR3 size: 17 residues. The germline gives CDR1 MNHNS, CDR2 SASEGT. In nucleotides, the CDR3 is TGTGCCAGCAGAGACGGGACAGGGGGTTTTCTTACAGATACGCAGTATTTT. It encodes CASRDGTGGFLTDTQYF.

The chain has TRBV18 and TRBJ2-7; D might be TRBD1 (6 bases). The CDR3 loop spans 14 amino acids. Looked up from germline, CDR1 is KGHSH and CDR2 is LQKENI. Trimming cost V 2 bases and J 4 bases, with 12 bases left between them. The CDR3 protein is CASSPSGALYEQYF. CDR3 in DNA: TGTGCCAGCTCACCATCAGGGGCACTATACGAGCAGTACTTC.

This clonotype was picked up a small number of times. J is TRBJ2-2 and V is TRBV12-3 or TRBV12-4; D not resolved. Trimming left V 6 bases short and J 1 base short, with 9 bases between. The CDR3 contains 14 residues. The CDR3, as DNA: TGTGCCAGCAGCCCCACCCGGAACACCGGGGAGCTGTTTTTT. This sequence encodes CASSPTRNTGELFF.

The chain links TRBV7-9 to TRBJ2-1; D might be TRBD2 (5 bases). The CDR3 has 15 residues. In germline, CDR1 is SEHNR, CDR2 FQNEAQ (reference sequence). The V end was cut by 6 bases, the J end by 5 bases, with 17 bases between. CDR3 sequence reads: CASRFMRAYDNEQFF. The CDR3 DNA reads TGTGCCAGCAGGTTCATGAGGGCCTACGACAATGAGCAGTTCTTC.

The chain is built from TRBV7-2 and TRBJ2-3; 13 positions agree with TRBD2. CDR1 and CDR2 from the germline V gene are SGHTA and FQGNSA. This CDR3 contains 16 residues. After removal of 5 bases from V and 4 bases from J, the junction contained 6 bases not matched to a gene. The CDR3: CASSPRLAGGPDTQYF. CDR3 DNA: TGTGCCAGCAGCCCCCGACTAGCGGGGGGCCCAGATACGCAGTATTTT.

Here the CDR3 reads CAISEVPPRATNEKLFF. DNA for the CDR3: TGTGCCATCAGTGAGGTCCCCCCGAGGGCAACTAATGAAAAACTGTTTTTT. This chain uses TRBV10-3 with TRBJ1-4, with D hard to call. The CDR3 has 17 amino acids. CDR1 and CDR2 (germline): ENHRY, SYGVKD. V shed 2 bases and J shed 0 bases, with 13 bases lying between them.

Only a few counts were recorded for this clonotype. The chain recombines TRBV5-6 with TRBJ1-2; D is ambiguous. This CDR3 has 13 residues. Germline V lookup: CDR1 SGHDT, CDR2 YYEEEE. V was shortened by 6 bases and J by 2 bases, with 11 bases between the two germline ends. CDR3 in amino acids: CASTVVGNYGYTF. As DNA, the CDR3 is TGTGCCAGCACCGTGGTCGGGAACTATGGCTACACCTTC.

This clonotype was seen repeatedly, ten times or more. The chain is built from TRBV12-3 or TRBV12-4 and TRBJ1-2; 7 nucleotides match TRBD1. This CDR3 contains 17 residues. J was trimmed by 6 bases and V by 1 base; bases with no gene match: 14. This chain's CDR3 is CASSLGPRKDRDDGYTF. In nucleotides, the CDR3 is TGTGCCAGCAGTTTAGGACCTCGAAAAGACAGGGATGATGGCTACACCTTC.

The chain uses TRBV4-1 and TRBJ2-7, with D possibly matching TRBD1 (6 bases). Germline CDR1 and CDR2: MGHRA and YSYEKL. V dropped 1 base and J dropped 3 bases, with 19 bases sitting between them. The CDR3 has 17 amino acids. In DNA, the CDR3 is TGCGCCAGCAGCCAAGCTCGGAGGCAGGGGACCTACTACGAGCAGTACTTC. Amino acid sequence: CASSQARRQGTYYEQYF.

This clonotype turned up a few times. The chain has TRBV20-1 and TRBJ2-4, with TRBD1 matching 9 bases. Losses at the gene ends were 5 bases for V and 0 bases for J; bases not matched to a gene: 2. Germline CDR1 is DFQATT and CDR2 is SNEGSKA (reference sequence). CDR3 length equals 14 residues. The CDR3 protein is CSARTGEAKNIQYF. The DNA of the CDR3 is TGCAGTGCTCGGACAGGGGAAGCCAAAAACATTCAGTACTTC.

For the CDR3, the DNA is TGCAGTGCTAGTGCGGGACAGGGTAGCAATGAGCAGTTCTTC. Amino acids: CSASAGQGSNEQFF. The V and J genes are TRBV20-1 and TRBJ2-1; 9 positions match TRBD1. From germline, CDR1 is DFQATT and CDR2 SNEGSKA (reference sequence). The CDR3 runs 14 residues. With 3 bases clipped from V and 6 bases from J, the junction kept 6 bases outside the gene matches.

This clonotype was counted at least ten times. The chain employs TRBV7-3 and TRBJ2-5, with a possible D match to TRBD2 (5 bases). The germline V gene encodes CDR1 SGHTA and CDR2 FQGTGA. The CDR3 runs 13 residues. The ends were cut back, 2 bases at V and 4 bases at J, with 8 bases in the middle. This CDR3 is CASSLSRGETQYF. CDR3 nucleotide sequence: TGTGCCAGCAGCTTATCCCGGGGAGAGACCCAGTACTTC.

In its sample, this clonotype was seen a few times. The chain carries TRBV20-1 and TRBJ2-1; 11 nucleotides agree with TRBD2. Per germline, CDR1 DFQATT and CDR2 SNEGSKA (reference sequence). V trimming: 7 bases; J trimming: 4 bases; junction bases outside the gene matches: 6. The CDR3 totals 14 residues. CDR3 sequence reads: CSVPGLAVYNEQFF. CDR3 DNA: TGCAGTGTTCCGGGACTAGCGGTGTACAATGAGCAGTTCTTC.

This clonotype appeared a single time. This chain connects TRBV6-1 to TRBJ2-5; D is perhaps TRBD1 or TRBD2 (6 bases each). V shed 6 bases and J shed 0 bases, with 14 bases lying between them. The length of the CDR3 is 15 residues. Germline-derived CDR1 and CDR2 are MNHNS and SASEGT. The CDR3 here is CASSALRGDQETQYF. DNA of the CDR3: TGTGCCAGCAGCGCCCTTAGGGGGGACCAAGAGACCCAGTACTTC.

V and J are TRBV6-2 or TRBV6-3 and TRBJ2-7; 7 positions match TRBD1. Germline CDR1 and CDR2: MNHEY and SVGEGT. The CDR3 contains 14 residues. V shed 7 bases, J shed 1 base, and the junction held 7 bases outside the gene matches. CDR3 region: CASTPVGQSYEQYF. The CDR3 DNA reads TGTGCCAGCACCCCCGTGGGACAGTCCTACGAGCAGTACTTC.

The chain combines TRBV5-1 with TRBJ1-2; TRBD1 matches at 7 bases. J was trimmed by 10 bases and V by 3 bases; bases with no gene match: 6. The CDR3 runs 12 residues. Looked up from germline, CDR1 is SGHRS and CDR2 is YFSETQ. The CDR3 sequence is CASSSGQTDYTF. CDR3 in DNA: TGCGCCAGCAGCTCGGGACAGACAGACTACACCTTC.

The chain links TRBV5-1 to TRBJ1-4; 7 positions agree with TRBD1. From germline, CDR1 is SGHRS and CDR2 YFSETQ. V was clipped by 4 bases and J by 0 bases; unmatched bases: 6. CDR3 size: 16 residues. The CDR3 loop is CASSTSGQATNEKLFF. The CDR3 DNA is TGCGCCAGCAGCACCTCCGGACAGGCAACTAATGAAAAACTGTTTTTT.

This sequence joins TRBV28 and TRBJ2-2, with 9 positions matching TRBD2. CDR3 length equals 17 residues. Germline lookup yields CDR1 MDHEN and CDR2 SYDVKM. Unmatched junction bases numbered 15, after V lost 8 bases and J lost 5 bases. CDR3 residues: CASGWLGVAGVTGELFF. The CDR3 nucleotides are TGTGCCAGCGGATGGCTCGGGGTAGCGGGAGTTACCGGGGAGCTGTTTTTT.

The chain joins TRBV6-5 to TRBJ2-1; D not certain. Trimming stripped 0 bases from V and 4 bases from J, with 13 bases between. This CDR3 region has 16 residues. Per the germline V gene, CDR1 is MNHEY and CDR2 is SVGAGI. The CDR3, as DNA: TGTGCCAGCAGTTACTCATCCAGCGCGGATTACAATGAGCAGTTCTTC. Translated, it gives CASSYSSSADYNEQFF.